The rows below give T cell receptor beta chains drawn from one sample of a study of blood T cell repertoires in COVID-19. This table comes from immunoSEQ multiplex PCR, and its TCRdb copy is limited to in-frame clones, with some not included. The sample records 150,000 to 200,000 clones, approximately 81% being singletons. Sequencing input: peripheral blood. These receptor sequences come from a person aged 70 to 80 with COVID-19, enrolled during active disease. CDR3s leave out the opening cysteine and the closing phenylalanine or tryptophan. Clone size appears in some rows only: once, few, many, or a class for an expanded clone.

>.|9|TRBV7-2|TRBJ2-3
ASTLGGLKS
>.|12|TRBV6-5|TRBJ1-6
ASRQRDRSFTLH
>.|16|TRBV28|TRBJ2-7
ASSSGLAITTMAYEQY
>.|13|TRBV3-1/TRBV3-2|TRBJ2-5
ASSQEAQGVMAQY
>.|13|TRBV11-2|TRBJ2-5
ASSLENRGGETQY
>.|13|TRBV13|TRBJ2-2
ASSKTGGVTGELF
>.|13|TRBV11-2|TRBJ1-4
ASSLETGSNEKLF
>once|13|TRBV7-3|TRBJ1-6
ASSLNARGNSPLH
>many|14|TRBV7-9|TRBJ1-2
ASSTAGQGRHYGYT
>.|14|TRBV11-1|TRBJ2-1
ASSLLGESSYNEQF
>.|13|TRBV27|TRBJ2-7
ASSYSGTGGYEQY
>.|13|TRBV28|TRBJ2-1
ASSSLAGGYNEQF
>.|13|TRBV7-2|TRBJ1-4
ASSLDWTGGDKLF
>.|12|TRBV6-6|TRBJ2-4
ASRTGLAKNIQY
>few|12|TRBV18|TRBJ2-7
ASNPTGGKYEQY
>.|13|TRBV11-3|TRBJ2-7
ASSLAGTGSDEQY
>.|20|TRBV19|TRBJ2-6
ASSRRQRTSGGPQSGANVLT
>.|13|TRBV5-1|TRBJ2-2
ASSSTGSNTGELF
>.|12|TRBV9|TRBJ2-7
ASSPGTVNYEQY
>.|10|TRBV28|TRBJ1-3
ASSLGGATIY
>.|12|TRBV5-1|TRBJ1-2
ASSAQTVNYGYT
>.|9|TRBV5-5|TRBJ2-7
ASSIRDEQY
>.|16|TRBV9|TRBJ2-1
ASSPPPSGGGNYNEQF
>.|13|TRBV7-9|TRBJ2-7
ASSPAAEFRGEQY
>.|13|TRBV5-4|TRBJ1-1
ASSLGGDGDTEAF
>.|13|TRBV7-3|TRBJ1-1
ASSLSGQGGTEAF
>once|13|TRBV10-3|TRBJ2-5
AISESGGGKETQY
>.|14|TRBV6-5|TRBJ2-2
ASSYFFASGTGELF
>.|9|TRBV19|TRBJ1-1
ATPEDTEAF
>.|12|TRBV6-5|TRBJ1-4
ASSYEGGRKKLF
>.|14|TRBV24-1|TRBJ2-5
ATSGGGQGFQETQY
>.|12|TRBV4-1|TRBJ1-5
ASSQAGVNQPQH
>.|12|TRBV7-2|TRBJ2-1
ASSRDRGLNEQF
>.|13|TRBV28|TRBJ1-2
ASSSGTGVRYGYT
>.|13|TRBV7-9|TRBJ2-5
ASSLRTGSQETQY
>.|12|TRBV7-8|TRBJ1-2
ASSPMDIDYGYT
>.|14|TRBV6-1|TRBJ2-5
ASSDPGQGIQETQY
>.|16|TRBV28|TRBJ2-4
ASRPGTTAIISKNIQY
>.|11|TRBV7-9|TRBJ1-6
ASSGRGGSPLH
>.|13|TRBV6-2/TRBV6-3|TRBJ1-1
ASSYSMFRVTEAF
>.|12|TRBV28|TRBJ2-1
ASTLAAPYNEQF
>.|12|TRBV9|TRBJ2-3
ASSVYGGSDTQY
>.|15|TRBV7-9|TRBJ2-3
ASSFPQRTGGTDTQY
>few|12|TRBV5-1|TRBJ2-7
ASSWTTSGYEQY
>once|17|TRBV28|TRBJ1-6
ASSRQTNRERSYNSPLH
>.|13|TRBV18|TRBJ2-2
ASSGRGIDTGELF
>once|11|TRBV28|TRBJ2-2
ASYRGYTGELF